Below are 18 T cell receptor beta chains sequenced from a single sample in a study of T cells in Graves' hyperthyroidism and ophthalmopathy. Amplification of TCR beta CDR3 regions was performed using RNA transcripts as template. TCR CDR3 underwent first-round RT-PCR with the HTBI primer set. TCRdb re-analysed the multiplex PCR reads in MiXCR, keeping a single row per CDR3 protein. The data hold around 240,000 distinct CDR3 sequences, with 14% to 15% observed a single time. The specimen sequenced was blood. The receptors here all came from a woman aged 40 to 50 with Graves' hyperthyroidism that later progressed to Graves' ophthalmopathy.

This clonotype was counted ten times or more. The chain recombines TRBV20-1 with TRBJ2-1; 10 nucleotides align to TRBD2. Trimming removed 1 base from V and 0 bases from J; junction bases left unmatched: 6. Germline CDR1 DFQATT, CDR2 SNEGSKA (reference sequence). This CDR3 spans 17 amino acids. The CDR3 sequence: CSARGQGLAASYNEQFF. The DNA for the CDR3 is TGCAGTGCTAGAGGCCAAGGACTAGCGGCCTCCTACAATGAGCAGTTCTTC.

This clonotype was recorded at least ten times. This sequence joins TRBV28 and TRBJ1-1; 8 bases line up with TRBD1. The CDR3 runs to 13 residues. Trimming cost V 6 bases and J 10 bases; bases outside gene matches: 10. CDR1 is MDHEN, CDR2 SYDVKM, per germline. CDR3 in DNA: TGTGCCAGCAGGATCGCAGGGGGCGCGGGAGCTTTCTTT. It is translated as CASRIAGGAGAFF. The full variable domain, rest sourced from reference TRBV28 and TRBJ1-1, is DVKVTQSSRYLVKRTGEKVFLECVQDMDHENMFWYRQDPGLGLRLIYFSYDVKMKEKGDIPEGYSVSREKKERFSLILESASTNQTSMYLCASRIAGGAGAFFGQGTRLTVV.

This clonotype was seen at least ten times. Written as DNA, the CDR3 is TGTGCCAGCAGTGGGGACAGGGGGCGTAACTATGGCTACACCTTC. This sequence encodes CASSGDRGRNYGYTF. The chain has TRBV2 and TRBJ1-2; 12 bases are a match to TRBD1. The CDR3 is 15 amino acids. After removal of 4 bases from V and 1 base from J, the junction contained 1 base not matched to a gene. The germline CDR1 and CDR2 sequences are SNHLY and FYNNEI.

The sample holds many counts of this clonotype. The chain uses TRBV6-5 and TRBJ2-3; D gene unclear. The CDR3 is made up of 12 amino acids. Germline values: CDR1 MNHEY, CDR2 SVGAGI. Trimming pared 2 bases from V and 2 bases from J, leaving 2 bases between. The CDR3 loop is CASSYLTDTQYF. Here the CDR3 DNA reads TGTGCCAGCAGTTACCTCACAGATACGCAGTATTTT.

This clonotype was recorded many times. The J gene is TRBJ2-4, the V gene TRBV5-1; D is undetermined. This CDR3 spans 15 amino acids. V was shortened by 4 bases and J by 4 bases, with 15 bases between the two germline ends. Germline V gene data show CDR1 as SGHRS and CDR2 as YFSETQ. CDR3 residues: CASSVRTPGKNIQYF. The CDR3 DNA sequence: TGCGCCAGCAGCGTCCGGACCCCTGGAAAAAACATTCAGTACTTC.

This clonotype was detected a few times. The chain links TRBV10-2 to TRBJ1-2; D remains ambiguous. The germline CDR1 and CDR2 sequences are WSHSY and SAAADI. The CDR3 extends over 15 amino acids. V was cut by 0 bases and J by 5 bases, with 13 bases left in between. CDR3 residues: CASSESIQKRYGYTF. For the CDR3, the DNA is TGCGCCAGCAGTGAGTCGATCCAGAAACGGTATGGCTACACCTTC.

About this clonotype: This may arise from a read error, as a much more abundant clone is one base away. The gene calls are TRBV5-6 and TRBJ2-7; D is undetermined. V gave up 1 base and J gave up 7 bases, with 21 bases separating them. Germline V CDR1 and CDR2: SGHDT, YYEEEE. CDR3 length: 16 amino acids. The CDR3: CASSLNRGKVIGEQYF. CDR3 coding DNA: TGTGCCAGCAGCTTGAATCGCGGCAAAGTGATAGGTGAGCAGTACTTC.

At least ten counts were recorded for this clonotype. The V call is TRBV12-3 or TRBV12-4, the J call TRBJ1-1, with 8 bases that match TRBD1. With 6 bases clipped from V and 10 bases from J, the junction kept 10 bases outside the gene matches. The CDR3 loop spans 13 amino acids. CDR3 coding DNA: TGTGCCAGCAGATCGGGACAGGTTTTGGGAGCTTTCTTT. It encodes CASRSGQVLGAFF.

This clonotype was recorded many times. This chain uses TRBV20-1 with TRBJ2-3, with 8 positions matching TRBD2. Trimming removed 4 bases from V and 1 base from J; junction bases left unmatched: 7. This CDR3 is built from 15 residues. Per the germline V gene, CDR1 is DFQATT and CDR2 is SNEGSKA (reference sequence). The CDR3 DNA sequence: TGCAGTGCTATCAAGCGGGAGCCGGGCACAGATACGCAGTATTTT. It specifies CSAIKREPGTDTQYF.

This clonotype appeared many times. The CDR3 coding sequence is TGTGCCAGCATCCCTAATCTGGGGATAAGCAATCAGCCCCAGCATTTT. Translating it yields CASIPNLGISNQPQHF. V and J are TRBV28 and TRBJ1-5; D ambiguous. The CDR3 has 16 residues. In germline, CDR1 is MDHEN, CDR2 SYDVKM. V lost 7 bases and J lost 1, with 17 bases in between.

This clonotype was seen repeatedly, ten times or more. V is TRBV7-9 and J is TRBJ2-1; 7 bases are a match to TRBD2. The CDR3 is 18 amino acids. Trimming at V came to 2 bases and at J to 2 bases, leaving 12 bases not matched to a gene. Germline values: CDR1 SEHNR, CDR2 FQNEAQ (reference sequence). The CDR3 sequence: CASSLTLSTSATYNEQFF. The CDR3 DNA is TGTGCCAGCAGCTTAACCCTGAGCACTAGCGCCACCTACAATGAGCAGTTCTTC. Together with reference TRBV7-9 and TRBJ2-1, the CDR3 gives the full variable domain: DTGVSQNPRHKITKRGQNVTFRCDPISEHNRLYWYRQTLGQGPEFLTYFQNEAQLEKSRLLSDRFSAERPKGSFSTLEIQRTEQGDSAMYLCASSLTLSTSATYNEQFFGPGTRLTVL.

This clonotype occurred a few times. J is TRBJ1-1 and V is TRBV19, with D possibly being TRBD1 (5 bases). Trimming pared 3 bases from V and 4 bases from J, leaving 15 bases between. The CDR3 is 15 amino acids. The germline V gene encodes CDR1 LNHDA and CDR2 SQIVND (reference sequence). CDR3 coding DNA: TGTGCCAGTAGTATCGTTGGTGGGGGTATCACTGAAGCTTTCTTT. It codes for CASSIVGGGITEAFF.

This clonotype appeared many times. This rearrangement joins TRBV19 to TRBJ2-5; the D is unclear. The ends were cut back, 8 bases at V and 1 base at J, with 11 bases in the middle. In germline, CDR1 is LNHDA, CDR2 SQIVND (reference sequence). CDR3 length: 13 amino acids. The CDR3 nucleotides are TGTGCCAGTCTACATCAGTCCCAAGAGACCCAGTACTTC. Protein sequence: CASLHQSQETQYF.

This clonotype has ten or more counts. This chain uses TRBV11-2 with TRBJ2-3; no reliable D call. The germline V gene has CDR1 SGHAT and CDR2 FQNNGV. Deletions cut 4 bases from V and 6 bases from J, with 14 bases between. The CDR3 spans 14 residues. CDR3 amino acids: CASSSTPPADTQYF. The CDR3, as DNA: TGTGCCAGCAGCTCGACCCCCCCAGCGGATACGCAGTATTTT.

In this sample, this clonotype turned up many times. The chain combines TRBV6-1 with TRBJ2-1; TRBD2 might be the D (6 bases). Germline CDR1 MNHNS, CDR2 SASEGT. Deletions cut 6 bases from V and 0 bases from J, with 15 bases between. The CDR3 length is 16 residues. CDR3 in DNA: TGTGCCAGCAGGCTCGGGAGACCCAGCTCCTACAATGAGCAGTTCTTC. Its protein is CASRLGRPSSYNEQFF.

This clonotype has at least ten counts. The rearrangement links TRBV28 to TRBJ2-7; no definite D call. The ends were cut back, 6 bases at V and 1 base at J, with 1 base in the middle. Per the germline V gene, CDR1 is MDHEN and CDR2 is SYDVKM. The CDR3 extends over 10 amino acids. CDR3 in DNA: TGTGCCAGCAGATCCTACGAGCAGTACTTC. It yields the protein CASRSYEQYF.

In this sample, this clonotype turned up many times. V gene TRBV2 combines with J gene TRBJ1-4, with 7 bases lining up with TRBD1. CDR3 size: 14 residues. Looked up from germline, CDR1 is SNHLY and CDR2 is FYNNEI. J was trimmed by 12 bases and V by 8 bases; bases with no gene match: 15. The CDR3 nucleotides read TGTGCCAGCCGCTGGGACAGCTCGTTGGGAGAACTGTTTTTT. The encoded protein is CASRWDSSLGELFF.

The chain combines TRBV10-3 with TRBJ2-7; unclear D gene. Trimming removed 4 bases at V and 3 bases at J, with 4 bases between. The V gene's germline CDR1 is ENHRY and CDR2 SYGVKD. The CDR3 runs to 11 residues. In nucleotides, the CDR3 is TGTGCCATCAGTGTTAACTACGAGCAGTACTTC. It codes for CAISVNYEQYF.